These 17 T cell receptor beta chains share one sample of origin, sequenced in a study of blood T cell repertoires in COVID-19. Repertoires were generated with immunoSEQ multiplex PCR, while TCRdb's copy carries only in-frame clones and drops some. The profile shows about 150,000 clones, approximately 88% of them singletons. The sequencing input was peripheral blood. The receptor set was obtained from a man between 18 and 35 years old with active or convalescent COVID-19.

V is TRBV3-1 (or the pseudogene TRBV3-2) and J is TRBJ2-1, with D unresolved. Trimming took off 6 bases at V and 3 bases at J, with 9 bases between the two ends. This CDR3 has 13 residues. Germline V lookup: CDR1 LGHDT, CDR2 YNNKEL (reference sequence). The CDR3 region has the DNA TGTGCCAGCAGTCCAGGTTACTACAATGAGCAGTTCTTC. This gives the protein CASSPGYYNEQFF.

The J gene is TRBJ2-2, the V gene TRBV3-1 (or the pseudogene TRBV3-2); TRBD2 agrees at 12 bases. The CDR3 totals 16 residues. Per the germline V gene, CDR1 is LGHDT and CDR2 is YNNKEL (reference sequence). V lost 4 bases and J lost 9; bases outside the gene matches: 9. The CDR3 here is CASSLPSGGARRELFF. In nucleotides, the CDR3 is TGTGCCAGCAGCCTCCCTAGCGGGGGGGCCCGAAGGGAGCTGTTTTTT.

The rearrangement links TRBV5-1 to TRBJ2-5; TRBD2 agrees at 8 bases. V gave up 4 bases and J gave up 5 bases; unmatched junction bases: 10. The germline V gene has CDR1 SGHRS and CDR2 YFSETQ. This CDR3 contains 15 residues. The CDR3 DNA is TGCGCCAGCAGCCCTGCTAGCGGGCTGGGGGAGACCCAGTACTTC. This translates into CASSPASGLGETQYF.

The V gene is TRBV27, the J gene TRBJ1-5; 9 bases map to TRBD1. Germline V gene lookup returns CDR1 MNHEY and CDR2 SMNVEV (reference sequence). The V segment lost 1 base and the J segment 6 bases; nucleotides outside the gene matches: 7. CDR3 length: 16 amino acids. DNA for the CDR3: TGTGCCAGCAGTTTATTAGGGGACAGGGCCGCTCAGCCCCAGCATTTT. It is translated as CASSLLGDRAAQPQHF.

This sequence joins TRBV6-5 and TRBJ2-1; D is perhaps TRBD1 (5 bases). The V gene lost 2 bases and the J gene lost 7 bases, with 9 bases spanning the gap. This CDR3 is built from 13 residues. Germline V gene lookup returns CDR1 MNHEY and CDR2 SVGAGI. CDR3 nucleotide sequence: TGTGCCAGCAGTTACGGGCAGGGTAATGAGCAGTTCTTC. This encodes CASSYGQGNEQFF.

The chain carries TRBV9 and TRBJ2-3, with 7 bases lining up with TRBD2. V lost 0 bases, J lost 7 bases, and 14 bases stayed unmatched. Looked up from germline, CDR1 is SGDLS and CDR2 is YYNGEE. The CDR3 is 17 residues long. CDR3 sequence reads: CASSVGRVGGSRNTQYF. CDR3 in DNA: TGTGCCAGCAGCGTAGGAAGGGTCGGCGGGAGTCGAAATACGCAGTATTTT.

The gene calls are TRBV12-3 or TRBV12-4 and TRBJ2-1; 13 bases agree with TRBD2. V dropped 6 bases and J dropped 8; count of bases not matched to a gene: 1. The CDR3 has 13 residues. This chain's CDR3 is CASRGLAGYEQFF. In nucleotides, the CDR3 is TGTGCCAGCAGGGGACTAGCGGGGTATGAGCAGTTCTTC.

The CDR3: CASSRTGLNTGELFF. In DNA, the CDR3 is TGTGCCAGCAGCCGAACGGGACTTAACACCGGGGAGCTGTTTTTT. The rearrangement joins TRBV3-1 (or the pseudogene TRBV3-2) to TRBJ2-2, with D perhaps TRBD2 (6 bases). CDR3 length equals 15 residues. Trimming removed 4 bases at V and 2 bases at J, with 11 bases between. Germline-derived CDR1 and CDR2 are LGHDT and YNNKEL (reference sequence).

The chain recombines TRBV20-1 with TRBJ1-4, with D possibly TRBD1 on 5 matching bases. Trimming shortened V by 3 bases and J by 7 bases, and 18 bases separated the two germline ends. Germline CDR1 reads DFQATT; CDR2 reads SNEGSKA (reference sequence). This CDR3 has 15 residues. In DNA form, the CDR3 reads TGCAGTGCTAGTCTGGGGGGGGTATTTGGTGAAAAACTGTTTTTT. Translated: CSASLGGVFGEKLFF.

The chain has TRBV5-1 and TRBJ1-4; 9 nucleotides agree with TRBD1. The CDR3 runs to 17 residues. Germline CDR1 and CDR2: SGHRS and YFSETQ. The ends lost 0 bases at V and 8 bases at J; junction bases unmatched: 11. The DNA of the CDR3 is TGCGCCAGCAGCTTGGGGACAGGGGTAGAGAGGTCGGAAAAACTGTTTTTT. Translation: CASSLGTGVERSEKLFF.

The CDR3 loop reads CASSVRLTGELFF. CDR3 coding DNA: TGTGCCAGTAGTGTCAGACTCACCGGGGAGCTGTTTTTT. The chain employs TRBV19 and TRBJ2-2; D is undetermined. This CDR3 contains 13 residues. Trimming took off 5 bases at V and 4 bases at J, with 8 bases between the two ends. Germline V gives CDR1 LNHDA, CDR2 SQIVND (reference sequence).

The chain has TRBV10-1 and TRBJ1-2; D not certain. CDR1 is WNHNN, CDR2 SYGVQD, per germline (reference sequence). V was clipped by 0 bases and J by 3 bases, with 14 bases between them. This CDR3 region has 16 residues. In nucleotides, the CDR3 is TGCGCCAGCAGTGAGTCGACAAGGGAGAAGGACTATGGCTACACCTTC. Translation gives CASSESTREKDYGYTF.

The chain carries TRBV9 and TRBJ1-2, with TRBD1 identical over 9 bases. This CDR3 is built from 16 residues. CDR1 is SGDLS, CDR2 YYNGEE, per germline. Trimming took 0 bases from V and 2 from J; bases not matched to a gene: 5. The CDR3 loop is CASSVGGDRENYGYTF. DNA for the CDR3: TGTGCCAGCAGCGTAGGAGGGGACAGGGAGAACTATGGCTACACCTTC. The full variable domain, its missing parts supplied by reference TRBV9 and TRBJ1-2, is DSGVTQTPKHLITATGQRVTLRCSPRSGDLSVYWYQQSLDQGLQFLIQYYNGEERAKGNILERFSAQQFPDLHSELNLSSLELGDSALYFCASSVGGDRENYGYTFGSGTRLTVV.

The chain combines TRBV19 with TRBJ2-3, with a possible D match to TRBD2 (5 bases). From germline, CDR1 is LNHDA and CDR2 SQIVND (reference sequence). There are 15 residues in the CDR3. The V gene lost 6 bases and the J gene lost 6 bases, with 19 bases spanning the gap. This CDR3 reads CASSPGARAQDTQYF. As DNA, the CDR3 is TGTGCCAGTAGCCCAGGAGCGAGGGCACAGGATACGCAGTATTTT.

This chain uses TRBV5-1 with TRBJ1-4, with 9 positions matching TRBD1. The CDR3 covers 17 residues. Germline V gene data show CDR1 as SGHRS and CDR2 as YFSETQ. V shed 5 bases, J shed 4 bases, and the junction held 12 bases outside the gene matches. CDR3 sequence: CASRLVPGQGYNEKLFF. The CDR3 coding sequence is TGCGCCAGCAGGCTTGTCCCGGGACAGGGTTATAATGAAAAACTGTTTTTT.

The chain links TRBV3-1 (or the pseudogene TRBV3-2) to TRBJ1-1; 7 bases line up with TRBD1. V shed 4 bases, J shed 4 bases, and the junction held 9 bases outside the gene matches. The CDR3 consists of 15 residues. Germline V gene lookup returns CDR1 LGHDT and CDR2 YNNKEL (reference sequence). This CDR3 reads CASSPRQGLGTEAFF. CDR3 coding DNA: TGTGCCAGCAGCCCGCGACAGGGTCTGGGCACTGAAGCTTTCTTT.

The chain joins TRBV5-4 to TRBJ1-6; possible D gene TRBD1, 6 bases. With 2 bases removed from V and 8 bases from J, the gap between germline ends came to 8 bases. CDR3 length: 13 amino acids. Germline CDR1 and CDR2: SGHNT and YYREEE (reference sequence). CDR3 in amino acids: CASSLEGDSPLHF. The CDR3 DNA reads TGTGCCAGCAGCTTAGAGGGGGATTCACCCCTCCACTTT. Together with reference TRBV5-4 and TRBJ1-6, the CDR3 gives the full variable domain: ETGVTQSPTHLIKTRGQQVTLRCSSQSGHNTVSWYQQALGQGPQFIFQYYREEENGRGNFPPRFSGLQFPNYSSELNVNALELDDSALYLCASSLEGDSPLHFGNGTRLTVT.